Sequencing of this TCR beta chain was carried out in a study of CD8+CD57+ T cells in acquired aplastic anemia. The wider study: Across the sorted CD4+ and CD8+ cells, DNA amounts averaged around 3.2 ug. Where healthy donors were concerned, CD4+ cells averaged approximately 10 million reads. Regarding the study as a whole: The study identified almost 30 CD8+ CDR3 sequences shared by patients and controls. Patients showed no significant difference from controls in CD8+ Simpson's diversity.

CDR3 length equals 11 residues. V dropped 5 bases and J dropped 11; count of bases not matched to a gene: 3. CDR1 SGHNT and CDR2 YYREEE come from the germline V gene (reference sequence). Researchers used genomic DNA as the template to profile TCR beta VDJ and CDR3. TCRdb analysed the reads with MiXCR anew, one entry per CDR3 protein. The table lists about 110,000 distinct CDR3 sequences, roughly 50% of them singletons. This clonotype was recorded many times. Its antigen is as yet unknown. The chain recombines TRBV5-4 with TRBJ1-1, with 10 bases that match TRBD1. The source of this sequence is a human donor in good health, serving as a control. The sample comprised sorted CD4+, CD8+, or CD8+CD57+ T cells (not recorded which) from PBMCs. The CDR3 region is CASRTGGAAFF. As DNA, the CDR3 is TGTGCCAGCAGGACAGGGGGCGCCGCTTTCTTT.